The clone carrying this TCR beta chain was observed once. The repertoire was sequenced with immunoSEQ multiplex PCR; TCRdb's copy has only in-frame clones and lacks some. The sample records around 94,000 clones, around 90% being singletons. The data originate from a study of control samples from healthy donors and cancer patients. Germline CDR1 SGHRS, CDR2 YFSETQ. V lost 6 bases to trimming and J lost 4 bases; unmatched junction nucleotides: 7. The CDR3 length is 14 residues. The clonotype was recovered from a woman in her late teens or twenties in good health. Sample: blood. The rearrangement joins TRBV5-1 to TRBJ1-3, with 7 bases lining up with TRBD1. The CDR3 sequence is CASKKGASGNTIYF. The CDR3 DNA is TGCGCCAGCAAGAAGGGGGCGTCAGGAAACACCATATATTTT.